This T cell receptor beta chain comes out of a study of shared clonotypes between healthy human individuals (dated by TCRdb to about 2020). About the investigation overall: Three men and a couple of women, aged 18 to 49 years, made up the cohort. To estimate repertoire size and how much clonotypes are shared between individuals, the study performed deep sequencing of blood TCR repertoires from roughly five healthy adults. Each donor's leukapheresis produced roughly between about 0.8 and 8.9 billion PBMCs. For each donor, CD4 naive and CD4 memory were each run on three plates, CD8 naive on two plates, and CD8 memory on one plate. To increase sequencing depth and limit assay-specific biases, TCR repertoire library preparation and sequencing were carried out by different laboratories using diverse techniques.

The table lists this clone with a count of one. Its recognized antigen is unknown. Its ends do not fully match the called genes, so a read error is possible. The donors were healthy, HIV-negative adults with no recently reported acute infections or vaccinations. Every donor was a Caucasian adult living in Nashville, Tennessee, USA. Magnetic negative selection was used to enrich CD4+ T cells, after which naive cells were positively selected on CD45RA and the negative fraction became the memory subset. Blood was obtained by leukapheresis, after which PBMCs were separated by Ficoll-Histopaque density gradient centrifugation and cryopreserved in liquid nitrogen vapor phase. Analytical flow cytometry was used to check the purity and quantity of every magnetically sorted T cell population. Genomic DNA was isolated from each sorted fraction and quantified by UV absorbance on a Nanodrop 2000c. What the research found in general, with its limitations: Higher generation probabilities were observed for clonotypes shared by all four sorted-subset donors than for non-shared clonotypes. Sampling was restricted to blood, and TCR repertoires in tissues likely differ from the TCR repertoires found in blood. Rarefaction of sorted-subset datasets indicated incomplete sequencing despite the large sequencing depth. Pairwise subsampling indicated that sequencing depth was expected to affect the degree of clonotype sharing among donors. Roughly 5% of naive CD4, roughly 3.5% of naive CD8, approximately 2.2% of memory CD4, and approximately 0.4% of memory CD8 clonotypes were shared across a few donors. Naive subsets generally had larger estimated clonotype richness than memory subsets did. Because the study included a small number of donors, the genetic and exposure-history diversity represented was limited.

Using the deep immunoSEQ assay, multiplex PCR amplified TCR CDR3 regions from genomic DNA. For each cell subset, the extracted genomic DNA was distributed evenly across all wells of several immunoSEQ 96-well plates, and each plate served as one replicate. For sorted subsets, around 200 ng genomic DNA, equal to tens of thousands of T cell genomes, was loaded into each replicate PCR. Purified libraries were measured with a Qubit 3.0 fluorometer, size-checked on a Bioanalyzer 2100, and measured again with the KAPA Library Quantification kit. Each immunoSEQ 96-well plate was sequenced on its own single-read 150-cycle Illumina NextSeq 550 flow cell. Turning to the authors' computational methods: The immunoSEQ output contained only junctional sequences without quality scores, so filtering could not match that applied to full-length reads. Sequences were annotated with PyIR, a Python wrapper for IgBLAST v1.9, and V/J genes and CDR3 were assigned using IMGT germline references. Reads were removed for weak V/J assignments (E-value above 1e-6), missing CDR3, stop codons, out-of-frame junctions, or ambiguous translated residues. A V3J clonotype was defined by an identical inferred V gene, J gene, and CDR3 amino acid sequence. To compute the percentage overlap between repertoires, the number of shared unique clonotypes was divided by the size of the smaller repertoire. Repertoire richness was assessed with RTK rarefaction, the Chao1 estimator, and Recon v2.1 estimates of unobserved clonotypes. For all TCRbeta clonotypes obtained by the gDNA method from several donors, generation probabilities were computed with OLGA. The table comes from immuneACCESS by way of TCRdb, which keeps in-frame sequences with V and J called. Part of the clones is missing from these tables; in studies checked, under half for an unresolved V gene and the rest for unknown reasons. The DNA gave D and trimming, while V, J and clone size come from that table. The sample data list a few million clones, and more than 80% of these were observed just once. Together, the top ten hold about 0.13% of the sample.

The CDR1 and CDR2 encoded by the germline V gene (reference sequence) are SSHAT and FNYEAQ. The CDR3 numbers 14 residues from cysteine through phenylalanine. The only DNA kept is the CDR3, 42 bases in frame from the first base. The rearrangement combines TRBV7-7 with TRBJ2-7; the D gene cannot be named for sure. This receptor was obtained from a man between 18 and 35 years old in good health. The sequencing sample was made of naive CD4+ T cells sorted from blood. Reading the label with the study, this specimen's cell subset or site is: CD45RA+ positively selected. The nucleotide sequence is given as TGTGCTAGCAGTTTAGACAAGATCCCCTACGAGCAGTACTTC. This sequence encodes CASSLDKIPYEQYF.